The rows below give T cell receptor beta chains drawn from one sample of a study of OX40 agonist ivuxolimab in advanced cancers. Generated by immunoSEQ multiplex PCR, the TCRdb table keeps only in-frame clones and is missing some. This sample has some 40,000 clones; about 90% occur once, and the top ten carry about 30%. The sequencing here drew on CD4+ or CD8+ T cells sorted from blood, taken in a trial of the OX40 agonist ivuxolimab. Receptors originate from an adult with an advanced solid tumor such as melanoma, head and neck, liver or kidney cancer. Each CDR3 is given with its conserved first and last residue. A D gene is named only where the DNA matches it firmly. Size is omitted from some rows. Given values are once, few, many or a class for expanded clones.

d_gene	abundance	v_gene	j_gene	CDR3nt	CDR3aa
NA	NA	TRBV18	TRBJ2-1	TGTGCCAGTCGTGGCGGCAGCTCCTACAATGAGCAGTTCTTC	CASRGGSSYNEQFF
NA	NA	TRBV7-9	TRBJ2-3	TGTGCCAGCAGCTTGTCGGATGTCAATACGCAGTATTTT	CASSLSDVNTQYF
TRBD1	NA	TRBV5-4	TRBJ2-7	TGTGCCAGCAGCTTGCCGGGACAGGGGCTCTACGAGCAGTACTTC	CASSLPGQGLYEQYF
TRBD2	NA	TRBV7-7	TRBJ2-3	TGTGCTAGCAGCCCGGGACTAGCGGCAACAGATACGCAGTATTTT	CASSPGLAATDTQYF
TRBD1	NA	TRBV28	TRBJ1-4	TGTGCCATATCACAGGGGACGCGTGAAAAACTGTTTTTT	CAISQGTREKLFF
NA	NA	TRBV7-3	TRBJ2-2	TGTGCCAGCAGCTCCGGGGAGAGCACCGGGGAGCTGTTTTTT	CASSSGESTGELFF
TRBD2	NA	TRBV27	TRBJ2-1	TGTGCCAGCAGTTTATTTTCACTAGCGGGAGCCAATGAGCAGTTCTTC	CASSLFSLAGANEQFF
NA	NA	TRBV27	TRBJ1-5	TGTGCCAGCAGTTTCGGCAGGGGAAGACAGCCCCAGCATTTT	CASSFGRGRQPQHF
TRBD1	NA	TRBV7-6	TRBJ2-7	TGTGCCAGCAGCCCAACGCCGGGACAGGGGGACCACGAGCAGTACTTC	CASSPTPGQGDHEQYF
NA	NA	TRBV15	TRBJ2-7	TGTGCCACCAGCAGAGTACCCTACGAGCAGTACTTC	CATSRVPYEQYF
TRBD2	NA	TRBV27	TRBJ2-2	TGTGCCAGCAGCCCGGGGGGGGTCGGGAAACGGAACACCGGGGAGCTGTTTTTT	CASSPGGVGKRNTGELFF
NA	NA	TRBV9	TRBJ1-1	TGTGCCAGCAGAGGTACAGGCGAAAACACTGAAGCTTTCTTT	CASRGTGENTEAFF
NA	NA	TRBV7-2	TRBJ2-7	TGTGCCAGCAGCGCTCGGCAGGACTACGAGCAGTACTTC	CASSARQDYEQYF
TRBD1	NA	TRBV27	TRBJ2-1	TGTGCCAGCAGTCCCTACCTATCGACAGGGGAAATACACCGGACCAATGAGCAGTTCTTC	CASSPYLSTGEIHRTNEQFF
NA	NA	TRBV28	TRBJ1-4	TGTGCCAGCAGTACTCCACCGGAGGGGGATGAAAAACTGTTTTTT	CASSTPPEGDEKLFF
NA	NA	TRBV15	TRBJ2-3	TGTGCCACCAGCAGAGATCGGTACGGCACAGATACGCAGTATTTT	CATSRDRYGTDTQYF
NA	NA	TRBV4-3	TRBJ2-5	TGCGCCAGCAGCCAAGATATAGGGATTCCCGAGACCCAGTACTTC	CASSQDIGIPETQYF
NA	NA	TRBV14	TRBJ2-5	TGTGCCAGCAGCCATCGCCCGACAGGCGTGAAAGAGACCCAGTACTTC	CASSHRPTGVKETQYF
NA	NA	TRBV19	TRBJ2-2	TGTGCCAGTAGTATGACACCTAACACCGGGGAGCTGTTTTTT	CASSMTPNTGELFF
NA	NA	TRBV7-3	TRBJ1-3	TGTGCCAGCAGCCCCGGGACTTTTGGAAACACCATATATTTT	CASSPGTFGNTIYF
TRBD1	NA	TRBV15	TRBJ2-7	TGTGCCACCAGCAAACGGGACAGCTACGAGCAGTACTTT	CATSKRDSYEQYF
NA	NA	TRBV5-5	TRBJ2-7	TGTGCCAGCAGAATCGGACAGCTTTACGAGCAGTACTTC	CASRIGQLYEQYF
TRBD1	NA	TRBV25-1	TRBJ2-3	TGTGCCAGCAGTGTCGGGACAGTCTTCTTTCGCACAGATACGCAGTATTTT	CASSVGTVFFRTDTQYF
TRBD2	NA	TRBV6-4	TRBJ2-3	TGTGCCAGCAGTGCAGTAGCGGGAGTCACAGATACGCAGTATTTT	CASSAVAGVTDTQYF
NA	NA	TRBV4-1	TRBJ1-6	TGCGCCAGCGGAAAACAGGGCACCTATAATTCACCCCTCCACTTT	CASGKQGTYNSPLHF
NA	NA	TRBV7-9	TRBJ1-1	TGTGCCAGCAGCTTGGGAGGACTCAACACTGAAGCTTTCTTT	CASSLGGLNTEAFF
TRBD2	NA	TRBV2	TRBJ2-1	TGTGCCAGCAGCCCAAGCGGGAGAAGATTCAATGAGCAGTTCTTC	CASSPSGRRFNEQFF
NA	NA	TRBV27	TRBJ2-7	TGTGCCAGCAGTTTAGGACAGACCTACGAGCAGTACTTC	CASSLGQTYEQYF
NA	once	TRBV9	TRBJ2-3	TGTGCCAGCAGCCCAGGACTCCGTAGCACAGATACGCAGTATTTT	CASSPGLRSTDTQYF
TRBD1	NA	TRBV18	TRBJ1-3	TGTGCCAGCTCCGAAATCCCCGGGACAGCTTACTCTGGAAACACCATATATTTT	CASSEIPGTAYSGNTIYF
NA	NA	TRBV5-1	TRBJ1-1	TGCGCCAGCACCCCCTTATTAGGGGGGGCGAACACTGAAGCTTTCTTT	CASTPLLGGANTEAFF
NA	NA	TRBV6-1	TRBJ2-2	TGTGCCAGCAGTGAAGCATACCAAGACACCGGGGAGCTGTTTTTT	CASSEAYQDTGELFF